Below are 15 T cell receptor beta chains sequenced from a single sample in a study of T-cell reconstitution after alpha-beta-depleted transplantation in children. Molecular barcoding with unique molecular identifiers was used for the TCRbeta library. TCRdb processed the PCR reads anew with MiXCR; each CDR3 protein has one entry. The table shows around 380,000 distinct CDR3 sequences, with 11% occurring only once. The specimen comprised PBMCs from the stem cell graft donor, sampled from the stem cell graft. The receptor source for this set is a human donor who donated a stem cell graft to a child with acute myeloid leukemia.

This clonotype was recorded at least ten times. V is TRBV6-5 and J is TRBJ2-1, with D uncertain. This CDR3 is 16 amino acids long. V lost 0 bases and J lost 1, with 10 bases in between. Germline CDR1 is MNHEY and CDR2 is SVGAGI. The CDR3 bases are TGTGCCAGCAGTTACTCGATCCCCGGTTCCTACAATGAGCAGTTCTTC. This encodes CASSYSIPGSYNEQFF.

The V gene is TRBV12-3 or TRBV12-4, the J gene TRBJ2-7; 7 nucleotides match TRBD2. The CDR3 has 17 residues. V shed 3 bases and J 1 base; nucleotides not matched to a gene: 12. The CDR3 bases are TGTGCCAGCAGTTTCGGCGGGAATGCGGGAGTGTCCTACGAGCAGTACTTC. This sequence encodes CASSFGGNAGVSYEQYF.

CDR3 in amino acids: CSVRAGEQFF. The DNA of the CDR3 is TGCAGCGTCAGAGCGGGTGAGCAGTTCTTC. V is TRBV29-1 and J is TRBJ2-1, with a tentative D call TRBD2 (6 bases). Germline CDR1 and CDR2: SQVTM and ANQGSEA. V gave up 6 bases and J gave up 9 bases, with 9 bases separating them. This CDR3 is built from 10 residues.

This clonotype came up a few times. The V call is TRBV12-3 or TRBV12-4, the J call TRBJ2-2; D is possibly TRBD1 (5 bases). V dropped 7 bases and J dropped 2 bases, with 17 bases sitting between them. CDR3 size: 16 residues. CDR3 nucleotides: TGTGCCAGCACCCTACCGGCAGGGATTAACACCGGGGAGCTGTTTTTT. This encodes CASTLPAGINTGELFF.

The rearrangement joins TRBV12-3 or TRBV12-4 to TRBJ2-4; D tentatively fits TRBD1 or TRBD2 (5 bases each). The V and J ends lost 6 bases and 6 bases respectively, with 15 bases between them. This CDR3 contains 14 residues. CDR3 DNA: TGTGCCAGCAGCGCCCGGGACCCGAGAAACATTCAGTACTTC. Its translation: CASSARDPRNIQYF.

Only one count was recorded for this clonotype. The CDR3 DNA follows: TGTGCCTTTCATCGGGACAGGGATGGGGACTATGGCTACACCTTC. Translation: CAFHRDRDGDYGYTF. The chain joins TRBV30 to TRBJ1-2; 9 bases match TRBD1. J lost 3 bases, V lost 7 bases, and 12 bases had no gene match. Germline loops: CDR1 GTSNPN, CDR2 SVGIG (reference sequence). The CDR3 loop spans 15 amino acids.

This clonotype appeared a few times. The chain joins TRBV20-1 to TRBJ2-3; 9 bases line up with TRBD2. Losses at the gene ends were 5 bases for V and 2 bases for J; bases not matched to a gene: 8. There are 15 residues in the CDR3. Germline V gives CDR1 DFQATT, CDR2 SNEGSKA (reference sequence). CDR3 bases: TGCAGTGCTTACAAGACTAGCGGCCCCACAGATACGCAGTATTTT. The encoded protein is CSAYKTSGPTDTQYF.

This clonotype was observed many times. The chain joins TRBV29-1 to TRBJ2-1, with TRBD2 as a possible D gene (5 bases). The CDR3 is made up of 13 amino acids. V lost 7 bases and J 5 bases, leaving 15 bases between the germline ends. The germline CDR1 and CDR2 sequences are SQVTM and ANQGSEA. The CDR3 protein is CSAVGVPNNEQFF. The CDR3 nucleotides read TGCAGCGCCGTGGGAGTACCCAACAATGAGCAGTTCTTC.

This clonotype was recorded at least ten times. The V and J genes are TRBV4-3 and TRBJ2-7; TRBD2 aligns across 14 bases. Per the germline V gene, CDR1 is LGHNA and CDR2 is YSLEER. The CDR3 covers 17 residues. V shed 0 bases, J shed 6 bases, and the junction held 7 bases outside the gene matches. In DNA form, the CDR3 reads TGCGCCAGCAGCCAAGACCTCGGGACTAGCGGGAGTGGCGAGCAGTACTTC. Protein product: CASSQDLGTSGSGEQYF.

This clonotype was recorded many times. The genes are TRBV5-5 and TRBJ2-1; D is uncertain. This CDR3 is 16 amino acids long. Trimming took 0 bases from V and 5 from J, leaving 15 bases between them. From germline, CDR1 is SGHKS and CDR2 YYEKEE (reference sequence). The CDR3 loop reads CASSLAENLPHNEQFF. The CDR3 DNA follows: TGTGCCAGCAGCTTGGCTGAGAATCTTCCTCACAATGAGCAGTTCTTC.

This clonotype was seen a few times. The CDR3: CASSSPTGEDTGELFF. The CDR3 bases are TGCGCCAGCAGCTCCCCGACAGGGGAGGACACCGGGGAGCTGTTTTTT. J is TRBJ2-2 and V is TRBV5-1, with 8 bases aligning to TRBD1. Germline lookup yields CDR1 SGHRS and CDR2 YFSETQ. Trimming cost V 3 bases and J 3 bases; bases outside gene matches: 7. This CDR3 has 16 amino acids.

The chain couples TRBV5-1 to TRBJ2-1; no clear D. The V end was cut by 6 bases, the J end by 0 bases, with 13 bases between. CDR1 and CDR2 (germline): SGHRS, YFSETQ. The CDR3 is 15 amino acids. The CDR3 nucleotides read TGCGCCAGCACCGCGTCCCCTTTCTCCTACAATGAGCAGTTCTTC. Its translation: CASTASPFSYNEQFF.

The chain uses TRBV19 and TRBJ2-1; 8 nucleotides align to TRBD2. Trimming removed 10 bases from V and 6 bases from J; junction bases left unmatched: 8. The CDR3 covers 13 residues. Looked up from germline, CDR1 is LNHDA and CDR2 is SQIVND (reference sequence). The CDR3 is CATLGLVANEQFF. The CDR3 DNA reads TGTGCCACATTGGGACTAGTCGCCAATGAGCAGTTCTTC.

This clonotype appeared many times. The chain is built from TRBV4-1 and TRBJ2-1; TRBD2 matches at 14 bases. Germline trimming cut 3 bases from V and 7 bases from J; bases unmatched to any gene: 5. CDR3 length equals 16 residues. Germline loops: CDR1 MGHRA, CDR2 YSYEKL. The CDR3 DNA reads TGCGCCAGCAGCCATGCGACTAGCGGGAGGGGGAATGAGCAGTTCTTC. Its protein product is CASSHATSGRGNEQFF.

This clonotype was counted a few times. This rearrangement joins TRBV20-1 to TRBJ1-1, with D possibly matching TRBD1 (5 bases). The CDR3 runs 15 residues. Germline V gene sequence: CDR1 DFQATT, CDR2 SNEGSKA (reference sequence). Trimming took 3 bases from V and 5 from J, leaving 19 bases between them. This CDR3 reads CSASGVGQGRTEAFF. CDR3 nucleotides: TGCAGTGCTAGTGGCGTCGGCCAGGGTCGGACTGAAGCTTTCTTT.